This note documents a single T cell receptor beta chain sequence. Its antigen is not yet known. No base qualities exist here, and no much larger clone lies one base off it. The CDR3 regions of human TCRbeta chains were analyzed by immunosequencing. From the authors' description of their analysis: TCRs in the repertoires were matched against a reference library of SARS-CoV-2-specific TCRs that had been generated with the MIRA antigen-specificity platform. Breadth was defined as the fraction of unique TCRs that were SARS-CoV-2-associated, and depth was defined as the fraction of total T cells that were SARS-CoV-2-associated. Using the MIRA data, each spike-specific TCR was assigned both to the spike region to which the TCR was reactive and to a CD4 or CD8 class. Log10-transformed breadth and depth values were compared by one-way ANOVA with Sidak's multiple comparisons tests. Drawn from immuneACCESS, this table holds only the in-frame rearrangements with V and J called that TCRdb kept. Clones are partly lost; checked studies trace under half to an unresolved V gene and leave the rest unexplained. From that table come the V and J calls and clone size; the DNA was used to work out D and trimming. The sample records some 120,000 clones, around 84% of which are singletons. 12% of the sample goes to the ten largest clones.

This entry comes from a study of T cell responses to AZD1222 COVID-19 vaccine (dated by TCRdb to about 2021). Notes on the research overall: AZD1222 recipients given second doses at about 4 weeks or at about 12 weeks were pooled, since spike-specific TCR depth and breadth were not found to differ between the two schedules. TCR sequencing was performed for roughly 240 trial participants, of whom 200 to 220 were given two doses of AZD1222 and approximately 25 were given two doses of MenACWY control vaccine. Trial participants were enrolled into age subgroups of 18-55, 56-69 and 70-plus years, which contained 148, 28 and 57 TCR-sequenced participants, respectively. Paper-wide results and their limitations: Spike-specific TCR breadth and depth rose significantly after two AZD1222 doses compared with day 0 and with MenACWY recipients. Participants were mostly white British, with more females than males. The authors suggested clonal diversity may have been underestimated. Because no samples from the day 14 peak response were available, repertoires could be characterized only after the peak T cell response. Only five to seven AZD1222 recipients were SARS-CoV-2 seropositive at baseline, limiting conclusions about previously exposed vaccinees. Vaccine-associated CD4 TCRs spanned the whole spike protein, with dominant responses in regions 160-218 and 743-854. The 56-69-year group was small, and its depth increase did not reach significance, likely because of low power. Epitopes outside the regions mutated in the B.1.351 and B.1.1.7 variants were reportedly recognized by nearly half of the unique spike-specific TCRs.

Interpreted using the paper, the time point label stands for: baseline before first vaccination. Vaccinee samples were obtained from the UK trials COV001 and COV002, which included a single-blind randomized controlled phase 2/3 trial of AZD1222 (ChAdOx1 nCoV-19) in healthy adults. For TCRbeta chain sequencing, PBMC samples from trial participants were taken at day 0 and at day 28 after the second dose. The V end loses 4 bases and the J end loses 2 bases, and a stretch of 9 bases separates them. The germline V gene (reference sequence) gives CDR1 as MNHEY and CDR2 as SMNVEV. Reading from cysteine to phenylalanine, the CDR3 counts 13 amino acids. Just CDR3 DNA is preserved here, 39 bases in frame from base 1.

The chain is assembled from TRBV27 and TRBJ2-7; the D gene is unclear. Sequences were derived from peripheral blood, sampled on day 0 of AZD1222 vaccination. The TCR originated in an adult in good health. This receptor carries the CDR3 CASSSTSTYEQYF. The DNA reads TGTGCCAGCAGTTCCACCTCGACCTACGAGCAGTACTTC.